This T cell receptor (beta chain) was identified in a study of blood T cell repertoires in COVID-19. Seattle patient enrollment occurred during active infection, with longitudinal follow-up thereafter. Germline V gives CDR1 SGHVS, CDR2 FNYEAQ. The CDR3 is made up of 16 amino acids. V dropped 5 bases and J dropped 2; count of bases not matched to a gene: 11. Produced via immunoSEQ multiplex PCR; TCRdb's table is partial and in-frame only. This table holds approximately 240,000 clones, under 85% found once. The specimen sequenced was peripheral blood. This sequence was found in a woman aged 25-40 years with COVID-19, enrolled during active disease. This chain links TRBV7-6 with TRBJ2-5; 7 bases are a match to TRBD2. The CDR3 is CASSDRLLAMQETQYF. CDR3 sequence (DNA): TGTGCCAGCAGCGATAGATTACTAGCGATGCAAGAGACCCAGTACTTC.